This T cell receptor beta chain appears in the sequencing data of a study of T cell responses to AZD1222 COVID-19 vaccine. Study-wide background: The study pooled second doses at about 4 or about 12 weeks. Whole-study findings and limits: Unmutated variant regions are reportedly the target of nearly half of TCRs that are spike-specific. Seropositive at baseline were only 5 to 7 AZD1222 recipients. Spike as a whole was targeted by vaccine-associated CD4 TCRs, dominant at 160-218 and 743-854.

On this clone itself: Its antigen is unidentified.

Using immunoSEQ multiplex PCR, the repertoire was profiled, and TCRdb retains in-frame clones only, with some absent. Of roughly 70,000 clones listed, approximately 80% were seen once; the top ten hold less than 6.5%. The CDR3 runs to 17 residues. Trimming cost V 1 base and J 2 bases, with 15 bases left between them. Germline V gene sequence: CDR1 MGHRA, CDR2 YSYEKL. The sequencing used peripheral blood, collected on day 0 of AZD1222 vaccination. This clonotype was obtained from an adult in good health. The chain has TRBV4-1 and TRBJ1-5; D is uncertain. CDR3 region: CASSQGPPPGGNQPQHF. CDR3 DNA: TGCGCCAGCAGCCAAGGACCCCCTCCTGGCGGCAATCAGCCCCAGCATTTT.